The T cell receptor (beta chain) described here comes from a study of T cell responses to AZD1222 COVID-19 vaccine. Profiling relied on immunoSEQ multiplex PCR, and the TCRdb table lists in-frame clones only, not all of them. The data show more than 100,000 clones, with approximately 87% seen just once and 3% to 4% held by the top ten. With respect to this clone: No antigen is known for it.

The V end lost 2 bases, the J end lost 3 bases, and 7 bases lay between the germline ends. The CDR3 spans 14 residues. Germline V gives CDR1 SGHDN, CDR2 FVKESK. General study results and limits: Elevations in Spike-specific TCR breadth and depth followed administration of two AZD1222 doses.

V and J are TRBV14 and TRBJ2-2; D ambiguous. Sequences were derived from peripheral blood, sampled on day 0 of AZD1222 vaccination. The receptor was isolated from an adult in good health. CDR3 amino acids: CASSQNTYTGELFF. The CDR3 region has the DNA TGTGCCAGCAGCCAAAACACCTACACCGGGGAGCTGTTTTTT. The whole variable domain, remainder taken from reference TRBV14 and TRBJ2-2, is EAGVTQFPSHSVIEKGQTVTLRCDPISGHDNLYWYRRVMGKEIKFLLHFVKESKQDESGMPNNRFLAERTGGTYSTLKVQPAELEDSGVYFCASSQNTYTGELFFGEGSRLTVL.